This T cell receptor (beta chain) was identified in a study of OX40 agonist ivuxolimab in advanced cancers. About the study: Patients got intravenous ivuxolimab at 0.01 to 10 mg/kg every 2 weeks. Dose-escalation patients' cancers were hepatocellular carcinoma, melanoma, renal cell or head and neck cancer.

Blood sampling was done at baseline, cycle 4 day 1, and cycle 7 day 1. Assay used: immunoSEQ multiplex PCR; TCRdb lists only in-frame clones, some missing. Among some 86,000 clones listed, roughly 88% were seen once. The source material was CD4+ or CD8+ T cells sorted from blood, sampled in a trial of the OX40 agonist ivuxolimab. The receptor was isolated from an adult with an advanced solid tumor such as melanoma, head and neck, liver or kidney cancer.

CDR3 loop: CASSLHSLADYNEQFF. The DNA of the CDR3 is TGTGCCAGCAGCTTACATTCCCTAGCGGACTACAATGAGCAGTTCTTC. The chain combines TRBV7-3 with TRBJ2-1; 7 bases are a match to TRBD2. CDR1 and CDR2 (germline): SGHTA, FQGTGA. V trimming: 2 bases; J trimming: 3 bases; junction bases outside the gene matches: 7. CDR3 size: 16 residues.